These 11 T cell receptor beta chains were all obtained from the same sample, sequenced in a study of yellow fever vaccine responses in identical twins. TCRdb redid the calling of the RT-PCR reads with MiXCR, one entry per CDR3 protein. The data show 30,000 to 35,000 distinct CDR3 sequences, roughly 60% seen once. The sequences come from T cells from blood (PBMCs), unsorted or a sorted subset (not recorded which), collected before or after yellow fever vaccination (not recorded which). The receptors shown here come from a woman younger than 35 who received the yellow fever vaccine.

J is TRBJ1-1 and V is TRBV29-1; D not certain. Germline CDR1 and CDR2: SQVTM and ANQGSEA. V dropped 5 bases and J dropped 4 bases, with 11 bases sitting between them. The CDR3 covers 12 residues. CDR3 residues: CSVKRSATEAFF. The CDR3 region has the DNA TGCAGCGTTAAAAGGTCGGCCACTGAAGCTTTCTTT.

This clonotype was seen only a few times. The chain carries TRBV5-5 and TRBJ2-1; 7 positions agree with TRBD1. With 5 bases clipped from V and 4 bases from J, the junction kept 0 bases outside the gene matches. The germline V gene has CDR1 SGHKS and CDR2 YYEKEE (reference sequence). This CDR3 region has 12 residues. The CDR3 region is CASRGQYNEQFF. Written as DNA, the CDR3 is TGTGCCAGCAGGGGACAGTACAATGAGCAGTTCTTC.

V gene TRBV20-1 combines with J gene TRBJ2-7; D unresolved. V gave up 0 bases and J gave up 4 bases, with 7 bases separating them. The CDR3 is 12 amino acids. Germline assignment: CDR1 DFQATT and CDR2 SNEGSKA (reference sequence). CDR3 DNA: TGCAGTGCTAGAGAGGACGGATACGAGCAGTACGTC. Amino acid sequence: CSAREDGYEQYV.

V is TRBV20-1 and J is TRBJ1-6; D gene uncertain. Germline V lookup: CDR1 DFQATT, CDR2 SNEGSKA (reference sequence). The CDR3 loop spans 14 amino acids. V shed 5 bases and J shed 5 bases, with 13 bases lying between them. This chain's CDR3 is CSAAPGVNNSPLHF. The CDR3, as DNA: TGCAGTGCTGCACCCGGGGTGAATAATTCACCCCTCCACTTT.

This sequence joins TRBV18 and TRBJ2-5; 11 bases map to TRBD1. Germline CDR1 is KGHSH and CDR2 is LQKENI. V was clipped by 3 bases and J by 3 bases; unmatched bases: 3. The CDR3 has 15 amino acids. CDR3 bases: TGTGCCAGCTCACCCGGGACAGGGGGTGAAGAGACCCAGTACTTC. This sequence encodes CASSPGTGGEETQYF.

The rearrangement links TRBV2 to TRBJ2-7; 11 bases are a match to TRBD2. Per germline, CDR1 SNHLY and CDR2 FYNNEI. V dropped 1 base and J dropped 1; count of bases not matched to a gene: 3. This CDR3 contains 16 residues. CDR3 nucleotide sequence: TGTGCCAGCAGTGAAGGGAGACTAGCGGGGTCCTACGAGCAGTACTTC. Encoded protein: CASSEGRLAGSYEQYF.

J is TRBJ1-4 and V is TRBV28, with TRBD1 as a possible D gene (5 bases). The ends were cut back, 1 base at V and 6 bases at J, with 12 bases in the middle. The length of the CDR3 is 15 residues. Germline CDR1 MDHEN, CDR2 SYDVKM. The CDR3 DNA sequence: TGTGCCAGCAGTTTATTGAGGGGACGGGATGAAAAACTGTTTTTT. The encoded protein is CASSLLRGRDEKLFF.

This chain links TRBV10-1 with TRBJ1-2, with D maybe TRBD1 (5 bases). The V end lost 3 bases, the J end lost 6 bases, and 14 bases lay between the germline ends. This CDR3 comprises 14 residues. Looked up from germline, CDR1 is WNHNN and CDR2 is SYGVQD (reference sequence). The CDR3 DNA sequence: TGCGCCAGCAGTGATAGTCGCTTGGGACATGGCTACACCTTC. Translation: CASSDSRLGHGYTF.

The chain couples TRBV3-1 to TRBJ2-3; 7 nucleotides match TRBD1. V dropped 0 bases and J dropped 3; count of bases not matched to a gene: 6. CDR3 length: 16 amino acids. From germline, CDR1 is LGHDT and CDR2 YNNKEL (reference sequence). The CDR3 is CASSQETGSGTDTQYF. DNA of the CDR3: TGTGCCAGCAGCCAAGAGACAGGGTCAGGGACAGATACGCAGTATTTT.

This chain joins TRBV3-1 and TRBJ2-2; TRBD2 agrees at 8 bases. With 6 bases clipped from V and 5 bases from J, the junction kept 17 bases outside the gene matches. Germline V CDR1 and CDR2: LGHDT, YNNKEL (reference sequence). The CDR3 covers 18 residues. The CDR3 region is CASRDTPSAGGRTGELFF. CDR3 nucleotide sequence: TGTGCCAGCAGGGATACCCCATCCGCGGGGGGAAGAACCGGGGAGCTGTTTTTT.

In its sample, this clonotype was seen a few times. This chain joins TRBV7-9 and TRBJ2-5, with D perhaps TRBD1 (5 bases). The germline V gene encodes CDR1 SEHNR and CDR2 FQNEAQ (reference sequence). The length of the CDR3 is 14 residues. Trimming stripped 2 bases from V and 2 bases from J, with 9 bases between. The CDR3 reads CASSLSREQETQYF. The CDR3 nucleotides read TGTGCCAGCAGCTTATCCAGGGAACAAGAGACCCAGTACTTC. Full variable domain (remainder filled in from reference TRBV7-9 and TRBJ2-5): DTGVSQNPRHKITKRGQNVTFRCDPISEHNRLYWYRQTLGQGPEFLTYFQNEAQLEKSRLLSDRFSAERPKGSFSTLEIQRTEQGDSAMYLCASSLSREQETQYFGPGTRLLVL.